The 2 T cell receptor beta chains below all came from one sample that was sequenced in a study of OX40 agonist ivuxolimab in advanced cancers. The repertoire was sequenced with immunoSEQ multiplex PCR; TCRdb's copy has only in-frame clones and lacks some. The data hold tens of thousands of clones, with nearly 90% observed a single time. Specimen: CD4+ or CD8+ T cells sorted from blood, collected in a trial of the OX40 agonist ivuxolimab. All receptors derive from an adult with an advanced solid tumor such as melanoma, head and neck, liver or kidney cancer.

The chain recombines TRBV7-2 with TRBJ1-6; D is undetermined. Germline V CDR1 and CDR2: SGHTA, FQGNSA. V shed 4 bases and J shed 0 bases, with 7 bases lying between them. CDR3 length equals 15 residues. The CDR3 spells CASSSAPSYNSPLHF. The CDR3 nucleotides are TGTGCCAGCAGCTCCGCCCCCTCCTATAATTCACCCCTCCACTTT.

Comment on this clone: Other DNA sequences in the sample encode the same CDR3. The CDR3 DNA follows: TGCGCCAGCAGCTTACAGGGGAACACTGAAGCTTTCTTT. Amino acid sequence: CASSLQGNTEAFF. This chain joins TRBV5-1 and TRBJ1-1; possibly TRBD1 for D (6 bases). Trimming took 2 bases from V and 1 from J, leaving 6 bases between them. CDR1 and CDR2 (germline): SGHRS, YFSETQ. CDR3 length equals 13 residues.